Presented here are 15 T cell receptor beta chains from one specimen sequenced in a study of vaccination effects on CD4 cells after COVID-19. These receptors lack a known antigen. Following culture for around 9 days, CD4+ T cells were isolated. Assay used: immunoSEQ multiplex PCR; TCRdb lists only in-frame clones, some missing. The sample shows about 50,000 clones, around three quarters of them seen only once. The sample here was CD4+ T cells from PBMCs cultured without peptide, taken before COVID-19 vaccination. These receptors were taken from a human donor who received a COVID-19 vaccine.

A single count supports this clone. The V call is TRBV4-2, the J call TRBJ2-6, with TRBD2 as a possible D gene (6 bases). CDR3 length equals 19 residues. The germline V gene encodes CDR1 LGHNA and CDR2 YNFKEQ. Trimming cost V 4 bases and J 2 bases, with 21 bases left between them. CDR3 in DNA: TGTGCCAGCAGCCTAGGTGAACCGGGACTTGTAACTGGGGCCAACGTCCTGACTTTC. Protein sequence: CASSLGEPGLVTGANVLTF.

This clone was seen a single time. The V gene is TRBV19, the J gene TRBJ1-5; D gene uncertain. The germline gives CDR1 LNHDA, CDR2 SQIVND (reference sequence). V was trimmed by 3 bases and J by 0 bases, leaving 9 bases between them. The CDR3 is made up of 15 amino acids. CDR3 coding DNA: TGTGCCAGTAGTATCAGGCCGACTAGCAATCAGCCCCAGCATTTT. It specifies CASSIRPTSNQPQHF.

The CDR3 spells CAAEDRGYEQYV. The CDR3, as DNA: TGTGCCGCAGAAGACAGGGGCTACGAGCAGTACGTC. The chain is built from TRBV6-5 and TRBJ2-7; 8 nucleotides line up with TRBD1. The CDR3 is 12 amino acids. Germline assignment: CDR1 MNHEY and CDR2 SVGAGI. Trimming took 11 bases from V and 3 from J; bases not matched to a gene: 6.

This clone was counted once. The gene calls are TRBV2 and TRBJ1-4; TRBD1 might be the D (5 bases). V lost 3 bases to trimming and J lost 10 bases, with 15 bases between them. The CDR3 is 14 amino acids. Germline V gene lookup returns CDR1 SNHLY and CDR2 FYNNEI. CDR3 residues: CASSDARGTGKLFF. The CDR3, as DNA: TGTGCCAGCAGTGATGCGCGGGGGACCGGAAAACTGTTTTTT.

This rearrangement joins TRBV5-1 to TRBJ2-3, with 9 nucleotides matching TRBD1. The CDR3 spans 15 residues. Losses at the gene ends were 2 bases for V and 5 bases for J; bases not matched to a gene: 6. Germline CDR1 is SGHRS and CDR2 is YFSETQ. CDR3 in DNA: TGCGCCAGCAGCTTAGCGACAGGGGGGGGAGATACGCAGTATTTT. This translates into CASSLATGGGDTQYF.

V and J are TRBV6-6 and TRBJ1-5; unclear D gene. V shed 6 bases and J shed 8 bases, with 8 bases lying between them. Germline V gives CDR1 MNHNY, CDR2 SVGAGI (reference sequence). CDR3 length equals 11 residues. CDR3 sequence: CASSQKEPQHF. CDR3 nucleotide sequence: TGTGCCAGCAGCCAGAAGGAGCCCCAGCATTTT.

The chain is built from TRBV6-2 or TRBV6-3 and TRBJ1-4; a possible D gene is TRBD1 (6 bases). Trimming removed 6 bases from V and 4 bases from J, with 15 bases in between. This CDR3 contains 15 residues. Per the germline V gene, CDR1 is MNHEY and CDR2 is SVGEGT. The CDR3 DNA is TGTGCCAGCAGCCTCCGGGACACGAATAATGAAAAACTGTTTTTT. Translated, it gives CASSLRDTNNEKLFF.

The genes are TRBV30 and TRBJ1-5, with unresolved D. Germline V gene lookup returns CDR1 GTSNPN and CDR2 SVGIG (reference sequence). Trimming stripped 1 base from V and 0 bases from J, with 16 bases between. This CDR3 comprises 17 residues. The CDR3 coding sequence is TGTGCCTGGAGTGGAGGATGGGCGGGGTATAGCAATCAGCCCCAGCATTTT. Its translation is CAWSGGWAGYSNQPQHF.

This clone was seen a single time. This chain links TRBV12-3 or TRBV12-4 with TRBJ1-4; D perhaps matches TRBD1 (5 bases). The CDR3 is 13 amino acids. Deletions cut 9 bases from V and 3 bases from J, with 11 bases between. The CDR3 coding sequence is TGTGCCAGTTCAGACAGAGCTAATGAAAAACTGTTTTTT. Translated, it gives CASSDRANEKLFF.

This chain links TRBV7-2 with TRBJ1-6, with D possibly matching TRBD1 (6 bases). Trimming removed 1 base from V and 0 bases from J, with 10 bases in between. Germline assignment: CDR1 SGHTA and CDR2 FQGNSA. This CDR3 has 17 residues. DNA of the CDR3: TGTGCCAGCAGCTTAGATTTGGACAGCTCCTATAATTCACCCCTCCACTTT. It yields the protein CASSLDLDSSYNSPLHF.

The rearrangement joins TRBV19 to TRBJ1-1; D might be TRBD1 (5 bases). V shed 5 bases and J shed 1 base, with 14 bases lying between them. Germline V gene sequence: CDR1 LNHDA, CDR2 SQIVND (reference sequence). The CDR3 sequence is 15 residues long. The CDR3 region is CASSSVEGKNTEAFF. The CDR3 region has the DNA TGTGCCAGTAGTTCTGTGGAGGGGAAGAACACTGAAGCTTTCTTT.

The chain recombines TRBV18 with TRBJ2-5; the match to TRBD1 covers 7 bases. This CDR3 contains 15 residues. Germline CDR1 reads KGHSH; CDR2 reads LQKENI. After removal of 6 bases from V and 3 bases from J, the junction contained 10 bases not matched to a gene. The CDR3 coding sequence is TGTGCCAGCTCGGAGACAGGGAATACGGAAGAGACCCAGTACTTC. It encodes CASSETGNTEETQYF.

J is TRBJ1-2 and V is TRBV5-4; 8 bases match TRBD1. Trimming removed 4 bases from V and 6 bases from J; junction bases left unmatched: 17. Germline values: CDR1 SGHNT, CDR2 YYREEE (reference sequence). There are 17 residues in the CDR3. CDR3 protein: CASSPPGRDRLRNGYTF. CDR3 bases: TGTGCCAGCAGCCCCCCCGGCCGGGACAGGCTCCGAAATGGCTACACCTTC.

The gene calls are TRBV2 and TRBJ1-3; 10 bases map to TRBD1. The junction had 2 bases not matched to a gene; V was cut back by 4 bases and J by 2 bases. The CDR3 is 15 amino acids. Germline V gene data show CDR1 as SNHLY and CDR2 as FYNNEI. CDR3 protein: CASSGDRGTGNTIYF. CDR3 nucleotides: TGTGCCAGCAGTGGGGACAGGGGAACTGGAAACACCATATATTTT.

V is TRBV7-2 and J is TRBJ2-5; the D gene could be TRBD1 or TRBD2 (5 bases each). The length of the CDR3 is 15 residues. Per germline, CDR1 SGHTA and CDR2 FQGNSA. V was shortened by 5 bases and J by 2 bases, with 15 bases between the two germline ends. In DNA, the CDR3 is TGTGCCAGCAGCCTTGGGACGGTTAGTCAAGAGACCCAGTACTTC. This encodes CASSLGTVSQETQYF.